This is a list of T cell receptor beta chains from one sample in a study of breast tumors, draining lymph nodes, adjacent tissues. One entry per CDR3 protein results from TCRdb running MiXCR on the multiplex PCR reads. The table records 200,000 to 300,000 distinct CDR3 sequences, around 30% of them present only once. Source material: axillary lymph node tissue. The receptors here all came from a female donor with breast cancer. Some clones in this sample may be carry-over from other donors' samples. The CDR3 runs from the conserved cysteine through the conserved F or W. D genes are given only for firm matches. A clone size is listed for some rows: how often the clone was seen (once, few, many), or a class if it is expanded.

clone_size d_call j_call v_call cdr3_nt cdr3_aa
once TRBD2 TRBJ2-3 TRBV12-3/TRBV12-4 TGTGCCAGCAGCCCCATACTAGCGGGGACAGATACGCAGTATTTT CASSPILAGTDTQYF
- - TRBJ1-6 TRBV12-3/TRBV12-4 TGTGCCAGCAGTCGCGGAGCCGGGGGCGCGGTCCATAATTCACCCCTCCACTTT CASSRGAGGAVHNSPLHF
- TRBD1 TRBJ2-7 TRBV6-5 TGTGCCAGCAGGCAGGACAGGGGGCTCGACGAGCAGTACTTC CASRQDRGLDEQYF
few TRBD2 TRBJ2-1 TRBV5-1 TGCGCCAGCAGCCAGGGACTAGCGGGACTTGAGCAGTTCTTC CASSQGLAGLEQFF
- - TRBJ2-5 TRBV5-4 TGTGCCAGCAGCAACCGGGGCAACCAAGGGACCCAGTACTTC CASSNRGNQGTQYF
- TRBD2 TRBJ2-1 TRBV25-1 TGTGCCAGCAGTGGCACTAGCGGATCCTGCAATGAGCAGTTCTTC CASSGTSGSCNEQFF
many - TRBJ2-7 TRBV5-1 TGCGCCAGCAGCCTCCGCGGTGGCCTCTACGAGCAGTACTTC CASSLRGGLYEQYF
few - TRBJ1-6 TRBV28 TGTGCCAGCAGTTTGTACAGGACAGAAAATTCACCCCTCCACTTT CASSLYRTENSPLHF
many - TRBJ2-6 TRBV11-3 TGTGCCAGCAGCCGAAGCTCTGGGGCCAACGTCCTGACTTTC CASSRSSGANVLTF
many - TRBJ1-5 TRBV2 TGTGCCAGCAGTGGCACAGTGCCTCTGGCCCAGCATTTT CASSGTVPLAQHF
many - TRBJ1-6 TRBV11-3 TGTGCCAGCAGCTTCCAGTACAACTCACCCCTCCACTTT CASSFQYNSPLHF
many TRBD2 TRBJ2-7 TRBV4-2 TGTGCCAGCAGCAGCCGCGGGAGTTACGAGCAGTACTTC CASSSRGSYEQYF
- - TRBJ1-2 TRBV7-9 TGTGCCAGCAGCTCCTCCGACAGGCTTGGCTACACCTTC CASSSSDRLGYTF
few TRBD1 TRBJ2-7 TRBV18 TGTGCCAGCTCACCAACAGGGGACAGGCCCTACGAGCAGTACTTC CASSPTGDRPYEQYF
many TRBD1 TRBJ2-7 TRBV5-1 TGCGCCAGCAGAAGGACAGGCAACTCCTACGAGCAGTACTTC CASRRTGNSYEQYF
many - TRBJ2-7 TRBV30 TGTGCCTGGAGTGAAGGGGTCTCCTACGAGCAGTACTTC CAWSEGVSYEQYF
- - TRBJ2-7 TRBV24-1 TGTGCCACCAGTGATGGCCCGGGACGGGGGGCGGGGCCGTACGAGCAGTACTTC CATSDGPGRGAGPYEQYF
- TRBD1 TRBJ2-3 TRBV3-1 TGTGCCAGCAGCCAATACGGGACAGGGGGCACAGATACGCAGTATTTT CASSQYGTGGTDTQYF
- TRBD2 TRBJ2-2 TRBV11-2 TGTGCCAGCAGCCAAGTTACACCCAAACGAGCGGGAGGCCCTAACACCGGGGAGCTGTTTTTT CASSQVTPKRAGGPNTGELFF
- TRBD2 TRBJ2-5 TRBV6-6 TGTGCCAGCAGTAACTCGGGACTAGCCACGGAGACCCAGTACTTC CASSNSGLATETQYF
many - TRBJ1-5 TRBV6-5 TGTGCCAGCAGCCCGGGACCTGCATCGGGTCAGCCCCAGCATTTT CASSPGPASGQPQHF
- TRBD1 TRBJ1-6 TRBV6-5 TGTGCCAGCAGTCACTCGAACCTCCCAGGGGGTAATTCACCCCTCCACTTT CASSHSNLPGGNSPLHF
many TRBD2 TRBJ2-1 TRBV20-1 TGCAGTGTCCCACTCGCTACCTTAGCGGGGGAGCAGTTCTTC CSVPLATLAGEQFF
- TRBD1 TRBJ2-7 TRBV6-2/TRBV6-3 TGTGCCAGCAGTTACTCTCCGGGACAGGGCCTATACAAGCAGTACTTC CASSYSPGQGLYKQYF
few - TRBJ2-3 TRBV3-2 TGTGCCAGCAGCCAAGACCGACTAGCGGAAACTAGCACAGATACGCAGTATTTT CASSQDRLAETSTDTQYF
many - TRBJ2-7 TRBV7-3 TGTGCCAGCAGCTTATTACGAAACCCCCCACCCAACCGGGAGACCTACGAGCAGTACTTC CASSLLRNPPPNRETYEQYF
many - TRBJ1-6 TRBV5-6 TGTGCCAGCAGCTTGCTCCGGAAGATCAGCTCCTATAATTCACCCCTCCACTTT CASSLLRKISSYNSPLHF
many - TRBJ1-3 TRBV11-2 TGTGCCAGCAGCTTAGATGAGGTCACCATATATTTT CASSLDEVTIYF
many TRBD1 TRBJ1-2 TRBV6-2/TRBV6-3 TGTGCCAGCAGTTACACAGGGGTAGGTGGCTACACCTTC CASSYTGVGGYTF
many - TRBJ1-2 TRBV27 TGTGCCAGCAAGACAGGACAATATGGCTACACCTTC CASKTGQYGYTF
many TRBD1 TRBJ2-5 TRBV7-8 TGTGCCAGCAGCTTAAGACAGGGGACTCCCCAAGAGACCCAGTACTTC CASSLRQGTPQETQYF
many TRBD1 TRBJ1-2 TRBV20-1 TGCAGTGCTAGATCTGAACAGGGGATTGGAGGCTACACCTTC CSARSEQGIGGYTF
many TRBD1 TRBJ1-6 TRBV5-1 TGCGCCAGCAGCGGGACAGGGAACTCACCCCTCCACTTT CASSGTGNSPLHF
- - TRBJ1-2 TRBV6-2/TRBV6-3 TGTGCCAGCAGCGGACCGTCTGTAGGATTCGGCTACACCTTC CASSGPSVGFGYTF
- - TRBJ1-5 TRBV27 TGTGCCAGCAGTCCGACTGACGGCAATCAGCCCCAGCATTTT CASSPTDGNQPQHF
many TRBD1 TRBJ2-7 TRBV20-1 TGCAGTGCTCCTCTCGTACAGGGGTCCTACGAGCAGTACTTC CSAPLVQGSYEQYF
many TRBD2 TRBJ2-1 TRBV15 TGTGCCACCAGCAGAGATCGCGGTAGCGGGAGCCCCAATGAGCAGTTCTTC CATSRDRGSGSPNEQFF
few TRBD1 TRBJ2-5 TRBV5-1 TGCGCCAGCAGCTTGCGGGGGACAGGGACTATAGAGACCCAGTACTTC CASSLRGTGTIETQYF
many TRBD1 TRBJ2-7 TRBV14 TGTGCCAGCAGCCCCAAGGGGGCACGGCAGTACTTC CASSPKGARQYF
many TRBD1 TRBJ2-7 TRBV11-2 TGTGCCAGCAGCATCGGGACAGTGGGTCGCGAGCAGTACTTC CASSIGTVGREQYF